This T cell receptor (beta chain) was captured in a study of cytomegalovirus exposure and HLA in healthy donors. Findings and limits, study-wide: Productive rates of about 90% or about 30% were seen for most TCR beta V segments in an earlier analysis. The study had only CMV serostatus as immune exposure information. Rarity characterized most TCR sequences, yet some public TCRs appeared in many donors. An apparent linkage of common viral pathogens to several of the most significant clusters emerged in a later analysis.

This clone was detected only once. What it recognizes is unknown. 13 Jbeta primers and 60 Vbeta primers were used for the PCR. Method: immunoSEQ multiplex PCR; TCRdb's copy keeps in-frame clones and lacks some. The table records 210,000 or so clones, around 83% of them present only once. The CDR3 runs 19 residues. In germline, CDR1 is LNHDA, CDR2 SQIVND (reference sequence). The germline V and J ends were trimmed by 6 bases and 2 bases, with 26 bases remaining between them. This clonotype was sampled from a girl under 18 in good health and CMV-seronegative. Material: PBMCs. The chain is built from TRBV19 and TRBJ1-3; D is possibly TRBD1 (6 bases). The CDR3, as DNA: TGTGCCAGTAGACTCATGGGCATGTTGGCAGGGGCGACTGGAAACACCATATATTTT. It encodes CASRLMGMLAGATGNTIYF.